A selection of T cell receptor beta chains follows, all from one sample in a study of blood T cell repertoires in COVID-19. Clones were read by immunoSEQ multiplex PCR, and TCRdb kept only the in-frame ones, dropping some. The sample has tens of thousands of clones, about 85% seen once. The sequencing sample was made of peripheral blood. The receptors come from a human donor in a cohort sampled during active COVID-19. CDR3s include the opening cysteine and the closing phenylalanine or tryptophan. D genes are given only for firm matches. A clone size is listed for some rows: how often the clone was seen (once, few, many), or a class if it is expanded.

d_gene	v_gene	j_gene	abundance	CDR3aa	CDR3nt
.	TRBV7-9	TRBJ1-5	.	CASSLTNRQGFDQPQHF	TGTGCCAGCAGCTTAACGAATCGGCAGGGCTTTGATCAGCCCCAGCATTTT
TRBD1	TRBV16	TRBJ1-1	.	CASSQGRGMEVNTEAFF	TGTGCCAGCAGCCAGGGCAGGGGGATGGAAGTGAACACTGAAGCTTTCTTT
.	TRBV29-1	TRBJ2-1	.	CSVEDSTAGSSYNEQFF	TGCAGCGTTGAAGATTCCACGGCGGGGAGCTCCTACAATGAGCAGTTCTTC
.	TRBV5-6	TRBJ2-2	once	CASSLGLMNTGELFF	TGTGCCAGCAGCTTGGGACTTATGAACACCGGGGAGCTGTTTTTT
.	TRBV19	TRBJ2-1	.	CASSKWEEQFF	TGTGCCAGTAGTAAGTGGGAGGAGCAGTTCTTC
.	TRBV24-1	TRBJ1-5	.	CATSDTGGQPQHF	TGTGCCACCAGTGATACCGGGGGACAGCCCCAGCATTTT
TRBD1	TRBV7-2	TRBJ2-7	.	CASSTGGYEQYF	TGTGCCAGCAGCACAGGGGGTTACGAGCAGTACTTC
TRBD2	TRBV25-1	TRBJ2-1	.	CASSVGTSGSIDEQFF	TGTGCCAGCAGTGTAGGGACTAGCGGGAGTATTGATGAGCAGTTCTTC
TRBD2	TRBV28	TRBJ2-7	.	CASSHSRGAYEQYF	TGTGCCAGCAGCCATTCGCGGGGGGCCTACGAGCAGTACTTC
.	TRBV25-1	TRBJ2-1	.	CASSRRVEQFF	TGTGCCAGCAGTCGTCGGGTTGAGCAGTTCTTC
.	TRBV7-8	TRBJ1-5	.	CASSPDRGWDQPQHF	TGTGCCAGCAGCCCGGATCGGGGGTGGGATCAGCCCCAGCATTTT
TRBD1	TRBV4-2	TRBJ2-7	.	CASSRDRGSREQYF	TGTGCCAGCAGTCGGGACAGGGGGTCGCGCGAGCAGTACTTC
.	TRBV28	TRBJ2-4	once	CASSPQEGSINIQYF	TGTGCCAGCAGCCCCCAGGAGGGGAGTATAAACATTCAGTACTTC
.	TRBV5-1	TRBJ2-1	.	CASRPRVSSYNEQFF	TGCGCCAGCAGACCCAGGGTTAGCTCCTACAATGAGCAGTTCTTC
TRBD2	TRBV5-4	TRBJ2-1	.	CASRLAGGQGSYNEQFF	TGTGCCAGCAGGCTAGCGGGAGGGCAAGGATCCTACAATGAGCAGTTCTTC
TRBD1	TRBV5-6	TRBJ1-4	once	CASSQPGTGFNEKLFF	TGTGCCAGCAGCCAACCCGGGACAGGGTTTAATGAAAAACTGTTTTTT
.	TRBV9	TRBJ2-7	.	CASSMGAEAYEQYF	TGTGCCAGCAGCATGGGGGCCGAAGCCTACGAGCAGTACTTC
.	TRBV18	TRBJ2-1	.	CASSPPRGIVGDNEQFF	TGTGCCAGCTCACCACCTCGGGGGATTGTGGGGGACAATGAGCAGTTCTTC
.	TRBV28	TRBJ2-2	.	CASRTRNTGELFF	TGTGCCAGCAGGACTAGGAACACCGGGGAGCTGTTTTTT
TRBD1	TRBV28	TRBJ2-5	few	CASSPVLGTGEWYF	TGTGCCAGCAGCCCAGTTCTAGGGACAGGGGAGTGGTACTTC
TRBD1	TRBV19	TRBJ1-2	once	CASSLGRTGLPNYGYTF	TGTGCCAGTAGCCTTGGACGGACAGGGCTTCCAAACTATGGCTACACCTTC
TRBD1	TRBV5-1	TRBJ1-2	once	CASSPEPLGQETYGYTF	TGCGCCAGCAGCCCAGAACCCTTGGGACAGGAAACCTATGGCTACACCTTC
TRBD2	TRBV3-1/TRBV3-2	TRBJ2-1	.	CASSFGGGSYNEQFF	TGTGCCAGCAGCTTCGGGGGGGGCTCCTACAATGAGCAGTTCTTC
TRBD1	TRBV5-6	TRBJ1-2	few	CASSPGGGGYTF	TGTGCCAGCAGCCCAGGGGGCGGCGGCTACACCTTC
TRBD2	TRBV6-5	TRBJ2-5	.	CASRDAFAGEETQYF	TGTGCCAGCAGGGACGCCTTCGCGGGAGAAGAGACCCAGTACTTC
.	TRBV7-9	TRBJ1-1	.	CASSLDGGETEAFF	TGTGCCAGCAGCTTAGACGGTGGGGAGACTGAAGCTTTCTTT
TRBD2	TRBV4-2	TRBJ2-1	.	CASSQAGTSGSNEQFF	TGTGCCAGCAGCCAAGCCGGGACTAGCGGTTCCAATGAGCAGTTCTTC
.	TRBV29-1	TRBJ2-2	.	CSVKLAELNTGELFF	TGCAGCGTGAAACTAGCAGAATTAAACACCGGGGAGCTGTTTTTT
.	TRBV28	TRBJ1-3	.	CASSLQVLSGNTIYF	TGTGCCAGCAGTTTACAGGTCCTCTCTGGAAACACCATATATTTT
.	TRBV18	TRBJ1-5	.	CASSGANQPQHF	TGTGCCAGCTCGGGAGCAAATCAGCCCCAGCATTTT
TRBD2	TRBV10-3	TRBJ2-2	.	CAIPNLLAGATGELFF	TGTGCCATCCCAAACTTACTAGCGGGAGCGACCGGGGAGCTGTTTTTT
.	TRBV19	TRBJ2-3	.	CASSVSSTDTQYF	TGTGCCAGTAGCGTCTCTAGCACAGATACGCAGTATTTT
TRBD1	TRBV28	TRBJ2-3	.	CASRKTGQGAGDTQYF	TGTGCCAGCAGAAAAACTGGACAGGGGGCGGGAGATACGCAGTATTTT
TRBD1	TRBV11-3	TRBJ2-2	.	CASSPLVETGVSFNTGELFF	TGTGCCAGCAGCCCTTTGGTGGAGACAGGGGTAAGTTTCAACACCGGGGAGCTGTTTTTT
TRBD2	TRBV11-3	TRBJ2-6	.	CASSPGGSGANVLTF	TGTGCCAGCAGCCCGGGAGGCTCTGGGGCCAACGTCCTGACTTTC
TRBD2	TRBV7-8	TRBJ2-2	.	CASSVGLNTGELFF	TGTGCCAGCAGCGTGGGACTAAACACCGGGGAGCTGTTTTTT
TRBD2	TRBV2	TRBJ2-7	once	CARGSTSGRANEQYF	TGTGCCAGGGGAAGTACTAGCGGGAGGGCTAACGAGCAGTACTTC
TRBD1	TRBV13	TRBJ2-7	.	CASSFRGQGATYEQYF	TGTGCCAGCAGCTTTCGCGGACAGGGCGCAACCTACGAGCAGTACTTC
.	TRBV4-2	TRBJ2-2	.	CASTHGVANTGELFF	TGTGCCAGCACCCACGGAGTCGCGAACACCGGGGAGCTGTTTTTT
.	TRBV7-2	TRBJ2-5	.	CASSLAPGPGGETQYF	TGTGCCAGCAGCTTAGCGCCGGGCCCCGGAGGGGAGACCCAGTACTTC
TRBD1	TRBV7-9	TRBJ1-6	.	CASSFGDSYNSPLHF	TGTGCCAGCAGCTTCGGGGACAGCTATAATTCACCCCTCCACTTT
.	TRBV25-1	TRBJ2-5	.	CASSELLGQSQETQYF	TGTGCCAGCAGTGAACTCTTAGGACAGTCTCAAGAGACCCAGTACTTC
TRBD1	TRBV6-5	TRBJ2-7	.	CASDERRQGRDEQYF	TGTGCCAGCGACGAGAGACGACAGGGGCGGGACGAGCAGTACTTC
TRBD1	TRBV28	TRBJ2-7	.	CASKTGSGEQYF	TGTGCCAGCAAGACAGGGTCGGGTGAGCAGTACTTC
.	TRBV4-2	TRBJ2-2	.	CASSQGTQDTGELFF	TGTGCCAGCAGCCAAGGAACTCAAGACACCGGGGAGCTGTTTTTT
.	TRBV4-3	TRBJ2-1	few	CASSQYRSSVGQFF	TGCGCCAGCAGCCAGTACCGTTCTAGCGTAGGGCAGTTCTTC
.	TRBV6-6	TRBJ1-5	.	CASSLDGNQPQHF	TGTGCCAGCAGCTTAGACGGGAATCAGCCCCAGCATTTT
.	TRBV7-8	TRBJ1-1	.	CASSRLGQMNTEAFF	TGTGCCAGCAGCCGACTCGGACAGATGAACACTGAAGCTTTCTTT
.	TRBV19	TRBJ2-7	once	CASRTKGDEQYF	TGTGCCAGTAGGACTAAAGGCGACGAGCAGTACTTC
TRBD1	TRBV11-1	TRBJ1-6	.	CASSLYRDRTNSPLHF	TGTGCCAGCAGCTTATACCGGGACAGAACTAATTCACCCCTCCACTTT
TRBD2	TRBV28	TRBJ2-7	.	CASSLFRLAGVEQYF	TGTGCCAGCAGTTTATTTCGACTAGCGGGAGTTGAGCAGTACTTC
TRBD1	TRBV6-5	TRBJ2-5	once	CASSSTTGGKETQYF	TGTGCCAGCAGCTCTACGACAGGGGGAAAAGAGACCCAGTACTTC
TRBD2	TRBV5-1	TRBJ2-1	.	CASQANSGSSDEQFF	TGCGCCAGCCAAGCGAATAGCGGGAGCTCGGATGAGCAGTTCTTC
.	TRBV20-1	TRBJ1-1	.	CSASKQGEAFF	TGCAGTGCTAGCAAACAGGGTGAAGCTTTCTTT
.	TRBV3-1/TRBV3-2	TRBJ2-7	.	CASSQGAGSSYEQYF	TGTGCCAGCAGCCAAGGGGCGGGATCCTCCTACGAGCAGTACTTC
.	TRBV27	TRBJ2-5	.	CASSLRRSQETQYF	TGTGCCAGCAGTTTACGCAGGTCCCAAGAGACCCAGTACTTC
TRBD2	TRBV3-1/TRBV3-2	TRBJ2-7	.	CASSLRLAGETYEQYF	TGTGCCAGCAGCCTCAGACTAGCGGGTGAGACCTACGAGCAGTACTTC
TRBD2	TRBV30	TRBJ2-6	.	CAWSREGRSGANVLTF	TGTGCCTGGAGCAGGGAGGGTAGGTCTGGGGCCAACGTCCTGACTTTC
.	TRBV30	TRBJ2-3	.	CAWSKGLTMEDTQYF	TGTGCCTGGAGTAAGGGACTTACAATGGAAGATACGCAGTATTTT
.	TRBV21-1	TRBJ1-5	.	CASSIRDRGLNDQPQHF	TGTGCCAGCAGCATCCGGGACAGGGGGCTGAATGATCAGCCCCAGCATTTT